Detailed here is one T cell receptor (beta chain). Its matching antigen is unknown. This entry comes from a study of cytomegalovirus exposure and HLA in healthy donors. In the study overall: Per a later analysis, the approximately 690 first-cohort and some 110 validation repertoires shared one platform. General study points: Subsequent analysis showed first-cohort TCR clusters tending to co-occur in some 120 validation repertoires. TCR beta chains numbering roughly 150 were designated cytomegalovirus-associated.

The V gene's germline CDR1 is SGHRS and CDR2 YFSETQ. V lost 2 bases and J 1 base, leaving 9 bases between the germline ends. The CDR3 runs to 14 residues. Assay: immunoSEQ multiplex PCR; the TCRdb copy retains only in-frame clones and omits some. The profile shows 110,000 or so clones, about 88% of them singletons. The validation cohort, a group of around 130 subjects, included the donors and was separate from the roughly 620-subject first cohort. This TCR derives from a woman aged 18-29 years in good health and CMV-seronegative. The sample was PBMCs. This chain uses TRBV5-1 with TRBJ1-1, with D tentatively TRBD1 (5 bases). The CDR3, as DNA: TGCGCCAGCAGCTTACGGCAGGGGAACACTGAAGCTTTCTTT. Protein: CASSLRQGNTEAFF. Together with reference TRBV5-1 and TRBJ1-1, the CDR3 gives the full variable domain: KAGVTQTPRYLIKTRGQQVTLSCSPISGHRSVSWYQQTPGQGLQFLFEYFSETQRNKGNFPGRFSGRQFSNSRSEMNVSTLELGDSALYLCASSLRQGNTEAFFGQGTRLTVV.